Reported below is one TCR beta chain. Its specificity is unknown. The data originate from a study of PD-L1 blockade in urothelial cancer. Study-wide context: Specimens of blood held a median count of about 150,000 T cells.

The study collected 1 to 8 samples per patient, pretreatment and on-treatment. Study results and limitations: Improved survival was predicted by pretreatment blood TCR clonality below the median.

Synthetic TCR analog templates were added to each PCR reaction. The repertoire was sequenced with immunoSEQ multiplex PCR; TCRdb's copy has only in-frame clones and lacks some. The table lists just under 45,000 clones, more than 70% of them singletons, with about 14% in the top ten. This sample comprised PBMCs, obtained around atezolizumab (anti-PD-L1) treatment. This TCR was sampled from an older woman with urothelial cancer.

In nucleotides, the CDR3 is TGTGCCAGCAGCTTAGTGTCCGGGGGGCACTACGAGCAGTACTTC. This sequence encodes CASSLVSGGHYEQYF. The J gene is TRBJ2-7, the V gene TRBV7-9; D may be TRBD2 (7 bases). V was shortened by 1 base and J by 3 bases, with 13 bases between the two germline ends. Germline lookup yields CDR1 SEHNR and CDR2 FQNEAQ (reference sequence). The CDR3 extends over 15 amino acids. The full variable domain, rest sourced from reference TRBV7-9 and TRBJ2-7, is DTGVSQNPRHKITKRGQNVTFRCDPISEHNRLYWYRQTLGQGPEFLTYFQNEAQLEKSRLLSDRFSAERPKGSFSTLEIQRTEQGDSAMYLCASSLVSGGHYEQYFGPGTRLTVT.